The TCR beta chain under discussion was sequenced for a study of blood T cell repertoires in COVID-19 (dated by TCRdb to the early 2020s). Looking at the study overall: The collaborator samples originated in the United States, Italy and Spain and spanned the acute and convalescent phases of COVID-19. Nearly every sample came with metadata listing a de-identified subject ID, COVID-19 status, age in years and sex. HLA class I and class II types, where available, came from metadata supplied by the sample provider rather than from assay-based typing. Samples came from the ongoing ImmuneRACE study (first 160 participants) plus 1,254 subjects from 6 global collaborators. The material from the prospective study consisted of cDNA or gDNA derived from T cells, B-cell-depleted T cells, or PBMCs. The dataset comprised deeply sampled blood TCRbeta repertoires from subjects exposed to, actively infected with, or recovered from COVID-19. A freely available public database, intended as a resource for researchers studying the immune response to SARS-CoV-2, is where the repertoires were released. Summary of the overall study and its limitations: How much clinical and demographic metadata was included differed by source and by participant, and the metadata was provided uncurated.

This clone was counted a few times. The specificity of this receptor is unknown. The input lacks base qualities; no much larger clone sits a single base away. Inclusive of the bounding cysteine and phenylalanine, the CDR3 is 13 residues long. Only the CDR3 DNA is retained, 39 bases long and in frame from the first base. From a lookup of the germline V gene, CDR1 and CDR2 are SGHTA and FQGNSA. The germline V and J ends show losses of 4 bases and 8 bases respectively, and no gene match explains 6 bases of the junction. Collaborating institutions collected whole blood in K2EDTA tubes following their own protocols. For TCRbeta analysis, collaborators shipped samples in one of three forms: frozen whole blood, isolated PBMCs, or DNA extracted from either of those sample types. TCRbeta CDR3 regions were amplified from genomic DNA using the immunoSEQ Assay, a bias-controlled multiplex PCR. The study's processing was this. Nucleated cell counts per sample were estimated from amplification of reference gene primers within the assay. To quantify the absolute abundance of each unique TCRbeta CDR3 rearrangement, sequence reads were collapsed and filtered. For each sample, productive Simpson clonality was calculated by taking the square root of Simpson's diversity index across productive rearrangements. Sourced from immuneACCESS, this table was stored by TCRdb with only in-frame sequences that have V and J called. A share of the clones is absent; for the studies checked, an unresolved V gene accounts for under half, and the remainder has no known explanation. V, J and clone size are taken as reported in that table, and D and trimming were inferred from the DNA itself. The sample profile shows roughly 95,000 clones; about 90% of them were found once. Of the sample, 3.9% falls within the top ten clones.

This clonotype was sampled from a woman aged 50 to 65 in a cohort sampled during active COVID-19. In this chain, TRBV7-2 is recombined with TRBJ1-2; TRBD1 fits 8 bases in the junction. Source material: peripheral blood. The sequenced DNA is TGTGCCAGCAGCTCTTCGACAGGGGAAGGCTACACCTTC. It translates as CASSSSTGEGYTF.